A single sample gave rise to the 3 T cell receptor beta chains below, sequenced in a study of T-cell memory formation after mild COVID-19. Each CDR3 protein is one row after TCRdb ran MiXCR on the 5' RACE reads. The sample has more than 350,000 distinct CDR3 sequences, 20% to 25% seen once; the top ten hold around 12%. Sequencing input: PBMCs or a T cell subset sorted from them (not recorded which). The receptors were sampled from an adult woman who had mild COVID-19 (a few samples of this study predate the infection). Cell type and time point are not known.

This clonotype was recorded at least ten times. The chain is built from TRBV7-8 and TRBJ2-2; D gene ambiguous. Germline CDR1 is SGHVS and CDR2 is FQNEAQ. V lost 5 bases and J lost 0, with 16 bases in between. This CDR3 has 17 amino acids. The CDR3 spells CASSPQSVVSNTGELFF. The CDR3, as DNA: TGTGCCAGCAGCCCCCAGTCGGTCGTCTCGAACACCGGGGAGCTGTTTTTT. Full variable domain (remainder filled in from reference TRBV7-8 and TRBJ2-2): GAGVSQSPRYKVAKRGQDVALRCDPISGHVSLFWYQQALGQGPEFLTYFQNEAQLDKSGLPSDRFFAERPEGSVSTLKIQRTQQEDSAVYLCASSPQSVVSNTGELFFGEGSRLTVL.

This clonotype was picked up a small number of times. The CDR3, as DNA: TGTGCCAGCAGCTTCACCAGGGACAGCGGCCTCAAAAACATTCAGTACTTC. Translation: CASSFTRDSGLKNIQYF. The V gene is TRBV5-5, the J gene TRBJ2-4; 7 positions match TRBD1. This CDR3 spans 17 amino acids. Per the germline V gene, CDR1 is SGHKS and CDR2 is YYEKEE (reference sequence). V shed 2 bases and J 3 bases; nucleotides not matched to a gene: 11.

The chain carries TRBV5-1 and TRBJ1-4; 9 positions agree with TRBD1. Trimming at V came to 2 bases and at J to 3 bases, leaving 5 bases not matched to a gene. Per germline, CDR1 SGHRS and CDR2 YFSETQ. The CDR3 is 16 residues long. The CDR3 DNA reads TGCGCCAGCAGCTTTTCGGGACAGGGCCCTAATGAAAAACTGTTTTTT. This sequence encodes CASSFSGQGPNEKLFF.